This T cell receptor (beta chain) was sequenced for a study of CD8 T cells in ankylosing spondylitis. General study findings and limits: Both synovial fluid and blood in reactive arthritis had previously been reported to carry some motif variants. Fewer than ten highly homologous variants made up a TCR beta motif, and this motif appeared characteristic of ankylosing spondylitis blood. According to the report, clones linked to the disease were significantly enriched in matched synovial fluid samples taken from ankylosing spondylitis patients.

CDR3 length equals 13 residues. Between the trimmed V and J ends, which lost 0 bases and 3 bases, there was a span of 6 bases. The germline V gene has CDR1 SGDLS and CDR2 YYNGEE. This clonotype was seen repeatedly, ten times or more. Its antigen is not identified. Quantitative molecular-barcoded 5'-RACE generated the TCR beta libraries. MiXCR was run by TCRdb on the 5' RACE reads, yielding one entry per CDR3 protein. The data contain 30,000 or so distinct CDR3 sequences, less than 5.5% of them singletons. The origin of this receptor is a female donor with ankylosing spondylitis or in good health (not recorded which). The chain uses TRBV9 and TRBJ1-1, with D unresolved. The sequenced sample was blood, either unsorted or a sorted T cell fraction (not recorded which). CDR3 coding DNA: TGTGCCAGCAGCGTAGAGATGTACACTGAAGCTTTCTTT. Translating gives CASSVEMYTEAFF.